This TCR beta chain emerged from a study of control samples from healthy donors and cancer patients. The table came from immunoSEQ multiplex PCR; TCRdb's copy has only in-frame clones and leaves some out. The sample includes about 83,000 clones, roughly nine tenths seen only once; the top ten take roughly 14%. V shed 8 bases, J shed 0 bases, and the junction held 8 bases outside the gene matches. The CDR3 has 15 residues. Germline V gene data show CDR1 as MNHEY and CDR2 as SVGAGI. This clone was recorded a few times. The TCR comes from a man younger than 45 in good health. The chain uses TRBV6-5 and TRBJ2-3; 7 bases align to TRBD2. Sequencing input: blood. The CDR3 DNA reads TGTGCCAGCGGTAGTGGCGGGGGAAGCACAGATACGCAGTATTTT. Translated, it gives CASGSGGGSTDTQYF.